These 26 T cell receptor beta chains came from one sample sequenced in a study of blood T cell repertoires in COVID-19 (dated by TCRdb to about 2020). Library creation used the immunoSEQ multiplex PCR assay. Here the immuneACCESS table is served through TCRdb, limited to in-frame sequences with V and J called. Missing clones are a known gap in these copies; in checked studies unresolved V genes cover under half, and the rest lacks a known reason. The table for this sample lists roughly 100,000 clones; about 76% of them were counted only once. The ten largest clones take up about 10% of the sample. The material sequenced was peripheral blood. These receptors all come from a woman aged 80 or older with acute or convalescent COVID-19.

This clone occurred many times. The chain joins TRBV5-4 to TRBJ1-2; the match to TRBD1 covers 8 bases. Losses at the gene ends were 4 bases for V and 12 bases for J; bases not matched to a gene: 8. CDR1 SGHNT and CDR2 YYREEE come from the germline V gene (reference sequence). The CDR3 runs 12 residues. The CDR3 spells CASSNDRGPNTF. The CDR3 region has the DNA TGTGCCAGCAGCAATGACAGGGGCCCCAACACCTTC.

The CDR3 sequence is CASSFAGFAEAFF. The DNA of the CDR3 is TGTGCCAGCAGCTTTGCGGGGTTCGCTGAAGCTTTCTTT. This rearrangement joins TRBV5-6 to TRBJ1-1; D uncertain. This CDR3 contains 13 residues. Trimming shortened V by 2 bases and J by 6 bases, and 11 bases separated the two germline ends. The germline gives CDR1 SGHDT, CDR2 YYEEEE.

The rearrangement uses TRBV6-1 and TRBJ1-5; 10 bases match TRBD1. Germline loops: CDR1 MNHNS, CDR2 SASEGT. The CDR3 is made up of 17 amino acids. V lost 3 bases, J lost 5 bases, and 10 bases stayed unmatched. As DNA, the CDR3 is TGTGCCAGCAGTGAGGGGTATGGGACAGGGGTTTATCAGCCCCAGCATTTT. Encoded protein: CASSEGYGTGVYQPQHF.

DNA for the CDR3: TGTGCCAGCAGTCGACAGGGAGCCTACGAGCAGTACTTC. Residues: CASSRQGAYEQYF. The gene calls are TRBV27 and TRBJ2-7; 7 positions agree with TRBD1. The CDR3 runs 13 residues. J gave up 2 bases and V 5 bases, and 3 bases lay outside the gene matches. The germline V gene has CDR1 MNHEY and CDR2 SMNVEV (reference sequence).

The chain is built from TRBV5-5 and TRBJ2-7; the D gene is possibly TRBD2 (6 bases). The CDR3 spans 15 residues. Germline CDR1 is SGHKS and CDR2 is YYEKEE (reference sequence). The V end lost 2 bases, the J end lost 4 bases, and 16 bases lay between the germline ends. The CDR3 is CASSFQGIGGYEQYF. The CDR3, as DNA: TGTGCCAGCAGCTTCCAGGGAATTGGAGGGTACGAGCAGTACTTC.

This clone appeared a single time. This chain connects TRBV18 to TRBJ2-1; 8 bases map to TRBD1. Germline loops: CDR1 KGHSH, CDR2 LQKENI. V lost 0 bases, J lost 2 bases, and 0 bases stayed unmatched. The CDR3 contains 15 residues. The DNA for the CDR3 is TGTGCCAGCTCACCACCGGGACAGGCCTACAATGAGCAGTTCTTC. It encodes CASSPPGQAYNEQFF.

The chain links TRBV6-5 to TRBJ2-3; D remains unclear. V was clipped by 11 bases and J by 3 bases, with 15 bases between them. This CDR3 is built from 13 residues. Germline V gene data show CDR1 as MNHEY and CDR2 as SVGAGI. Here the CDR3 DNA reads TGTGCCGGCGAAGGAGAGTTAACAGATACGCAGTATTTT. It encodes CAGEGELTDTQYF.

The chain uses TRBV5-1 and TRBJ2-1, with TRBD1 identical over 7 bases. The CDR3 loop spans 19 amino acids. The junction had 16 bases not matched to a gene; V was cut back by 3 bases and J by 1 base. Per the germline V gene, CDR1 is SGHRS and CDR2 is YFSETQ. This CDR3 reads CASSSRGQPRSQSYNEQFF. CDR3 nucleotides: TGCGCCAGCAGCTCCCGGGGACAGCCCCGCAGTCAATCCTACAATGAGCAGTTCTTC.

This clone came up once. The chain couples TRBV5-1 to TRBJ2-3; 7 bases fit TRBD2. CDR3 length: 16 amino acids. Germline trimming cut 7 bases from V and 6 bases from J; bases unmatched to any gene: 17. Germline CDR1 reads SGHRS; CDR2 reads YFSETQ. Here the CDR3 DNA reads TGCGCCAGCTGCGAGACCACCGGGGCCGGGGGGGATACGCAGTATTTT. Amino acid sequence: CASCETTGAGGDTQYF.

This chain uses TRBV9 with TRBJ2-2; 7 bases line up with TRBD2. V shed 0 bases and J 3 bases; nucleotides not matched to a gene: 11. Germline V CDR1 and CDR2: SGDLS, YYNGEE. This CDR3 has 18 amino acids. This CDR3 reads CASSVEAGLPTDTGELFF. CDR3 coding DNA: TGTGCCAGCAGCGTAGAAGCGGGACTACCTACGGACACCGGGGAGCTGTTTTTT.

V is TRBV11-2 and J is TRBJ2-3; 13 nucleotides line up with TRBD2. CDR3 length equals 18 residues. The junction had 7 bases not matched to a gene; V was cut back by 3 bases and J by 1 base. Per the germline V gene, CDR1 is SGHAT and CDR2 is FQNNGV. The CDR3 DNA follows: TGTGCCAGCAGCTTTATTATGACTAGCGGGGGGCGCACAGATACGCAGTATTTT. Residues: CASSFIMTSGGRTDTQYF. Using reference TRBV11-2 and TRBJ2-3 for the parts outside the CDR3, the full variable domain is EAGVAQSPRYKIIEKRQSVAFWCNPISGHATLYWYQQILGQGPKLLIQFQNNGVVDDSQLPKDRFSAERLKGVDSTLKIQPAKLEDSAVYLCASSFIMTSGGRTDTQYFGPGTRLTVL.

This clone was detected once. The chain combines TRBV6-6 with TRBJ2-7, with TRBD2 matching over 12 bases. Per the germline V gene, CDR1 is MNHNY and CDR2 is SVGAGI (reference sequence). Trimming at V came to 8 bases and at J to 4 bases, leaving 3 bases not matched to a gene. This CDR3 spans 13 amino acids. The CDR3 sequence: CASGLAGGYEQYF. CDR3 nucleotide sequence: TGTGCCAGCGGTCTAGCGGGAGGGTACGAGCAGTACTTC.

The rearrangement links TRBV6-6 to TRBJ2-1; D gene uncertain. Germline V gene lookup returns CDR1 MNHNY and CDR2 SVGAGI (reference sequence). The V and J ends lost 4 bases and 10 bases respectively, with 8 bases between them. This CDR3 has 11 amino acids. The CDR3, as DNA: TGTGCCAGCAGTTCTAGGCGGGAGCAGTTCTTC. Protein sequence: CASSSRREQFF.

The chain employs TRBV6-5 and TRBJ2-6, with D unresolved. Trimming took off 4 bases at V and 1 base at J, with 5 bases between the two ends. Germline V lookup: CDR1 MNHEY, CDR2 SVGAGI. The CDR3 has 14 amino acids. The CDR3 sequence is CASSSQSGANVLTF. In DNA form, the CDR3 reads TGTGCCAGCAGTTCCCAGTCTGGGGCCAACGTCCTGACTTTC.

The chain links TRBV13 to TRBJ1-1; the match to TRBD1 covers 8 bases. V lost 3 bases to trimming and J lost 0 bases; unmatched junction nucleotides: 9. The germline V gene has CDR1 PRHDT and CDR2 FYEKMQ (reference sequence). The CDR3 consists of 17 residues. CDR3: CASSFRGTGLMNTEAFF. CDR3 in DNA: TGTGCCAGCAGCTTCCGGGGGACAGGCCTCATGAACACTGAAGCTTTCTTT.

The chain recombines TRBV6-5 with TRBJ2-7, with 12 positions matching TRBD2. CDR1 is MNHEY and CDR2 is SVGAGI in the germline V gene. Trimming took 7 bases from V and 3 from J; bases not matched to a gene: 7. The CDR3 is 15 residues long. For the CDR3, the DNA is TGTGCCAGCACCGAACTAGCGGGAGGCCTCTACGAGCAGTACTTC. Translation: CASTELAGGLYEQYF.

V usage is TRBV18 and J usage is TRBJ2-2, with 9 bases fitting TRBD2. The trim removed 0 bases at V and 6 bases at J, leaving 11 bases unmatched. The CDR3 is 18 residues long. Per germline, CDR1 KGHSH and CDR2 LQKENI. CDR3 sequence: CASSPPEVRTSVPGELFF. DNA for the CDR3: TGTGCCAGCTCACCACCGGAAGTAAGGACTAGCGTTCCCGGGGAGCTGTTTTTT.

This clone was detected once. The CDR3 DNA sequence: TGTGCCAGCAGCCAAGATCATATGCGGGGGGGCGATTTGGGCTTTGGGGCCAACGTCCTGACTTTC. This gives the protein CASSQDHMRGGDLGFGANVLTF. V gene TRBV4-2 combines with J gene TRBJ2-6; 9 nucleotides match TRBD2. This CDR3 has 22 amino acids. The germline CDR1 and CDR2 sequences are LGHNA and YNFKEQ. With V trimmed by 0 bases and J by 3 bases, 18 bases remained unmatched.

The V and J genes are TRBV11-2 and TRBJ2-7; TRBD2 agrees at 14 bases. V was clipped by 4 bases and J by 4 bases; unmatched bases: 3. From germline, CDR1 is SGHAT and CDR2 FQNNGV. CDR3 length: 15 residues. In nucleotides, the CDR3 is TGTGCCAGCAGCTCCAGACTAGCGGGAGGGTACGAGCAGTACTTC. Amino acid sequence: CASSSRLAGGYEQYF. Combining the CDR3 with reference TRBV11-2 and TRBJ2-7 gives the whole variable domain EAGVAQSPRYKIIEKRQSVAFWCNPISGHATLYWYQQILGQGPKLLIQFQNNGVVDDSQLPKDRFSAERLKGVDSTLKIQPAKLEDSAVYLCASSSRLAGGYEQYFGPGTRLTVT.

The CDR3, as DNA: TGTGCTAGTGGACGCGCGGGGGGCCCTCAAACTGAGCAGTTCTTC. It specifies CASGRAGGPQTEQFF. V is TRBV12-5 and J is TRBJ2-1; 8 bases are shared with TRBD2. The CDR3 is 15 amino acids. The ends lost 6 bases at V and 9 bases at J; junction bases unmatched: 13. CDR1 and CDR2 (germline): LGHNT, FRNRAP.

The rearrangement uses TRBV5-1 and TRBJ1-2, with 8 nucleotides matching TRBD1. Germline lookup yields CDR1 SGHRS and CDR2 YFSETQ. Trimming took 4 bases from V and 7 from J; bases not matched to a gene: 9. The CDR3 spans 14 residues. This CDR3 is CASSISPGGFGYTF. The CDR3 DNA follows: TGCGCCAGCAGCATCTCCCCAGGGGGCTTTGGCTACACCTTC.

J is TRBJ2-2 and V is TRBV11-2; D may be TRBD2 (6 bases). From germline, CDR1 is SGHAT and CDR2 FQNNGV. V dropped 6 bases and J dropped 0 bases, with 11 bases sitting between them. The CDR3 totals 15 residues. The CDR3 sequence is CASSGGIANTGELFF. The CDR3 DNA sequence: TGTGCCAGCAGTGGCGGGATCGCGAACACCGGGGAGCTGTTTTTT.

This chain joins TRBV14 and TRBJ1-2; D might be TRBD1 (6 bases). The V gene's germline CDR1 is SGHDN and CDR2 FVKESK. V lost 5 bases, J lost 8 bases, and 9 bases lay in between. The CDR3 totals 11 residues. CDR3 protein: CASSTGIGYTF. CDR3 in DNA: TGTGCCAGCAGCACAGGGATCGGCTACACCTTC.

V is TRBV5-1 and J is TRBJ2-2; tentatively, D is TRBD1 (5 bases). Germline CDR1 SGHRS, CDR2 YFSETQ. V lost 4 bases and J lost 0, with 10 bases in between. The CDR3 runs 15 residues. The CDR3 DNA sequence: TGCGCCAGCAGCCGCGACAGCCCGAACACCGGGGAGCTGTTTTTT. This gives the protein CASSRDSPNTGELFF.

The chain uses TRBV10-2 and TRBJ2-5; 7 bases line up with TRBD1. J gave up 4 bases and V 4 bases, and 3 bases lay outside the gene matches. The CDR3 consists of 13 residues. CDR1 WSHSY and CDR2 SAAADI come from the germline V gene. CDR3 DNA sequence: TGCGCCAGCAGTGGACAGGGTGGAGAGACCCAGTACTTC. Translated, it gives CASSGQGGETQYF.

The CDR3 bases are TGTGCCAGCAGTCCCGAGGGGGTGAACTATGGCTACACCTTC. Amino acids: CASSPEGVNYGYTF. J is TRBJ1-2 and V is TRBV6-5; possible D gene TRBD1, 6 bases. This CDR3 is built from 14 residues. V lost 5 bases to trimming and J lost 2 bases, with 12 bases between them. Germline assignment: CDR1 MNHEY and CDR2 SVGAGI.